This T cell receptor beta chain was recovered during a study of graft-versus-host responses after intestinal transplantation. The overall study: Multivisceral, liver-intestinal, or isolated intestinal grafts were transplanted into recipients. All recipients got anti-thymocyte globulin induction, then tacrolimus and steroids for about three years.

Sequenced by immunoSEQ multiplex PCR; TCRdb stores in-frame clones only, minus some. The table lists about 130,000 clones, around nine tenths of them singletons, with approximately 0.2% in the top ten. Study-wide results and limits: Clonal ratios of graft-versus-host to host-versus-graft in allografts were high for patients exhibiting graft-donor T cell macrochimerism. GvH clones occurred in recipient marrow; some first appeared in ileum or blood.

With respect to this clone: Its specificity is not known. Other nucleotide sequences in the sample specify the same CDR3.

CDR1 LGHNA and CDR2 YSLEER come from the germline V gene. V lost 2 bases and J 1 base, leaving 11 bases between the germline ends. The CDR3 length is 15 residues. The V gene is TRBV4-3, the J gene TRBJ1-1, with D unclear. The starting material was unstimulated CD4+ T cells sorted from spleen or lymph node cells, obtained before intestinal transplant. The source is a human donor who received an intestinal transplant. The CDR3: CASSQLASGNTEAFF. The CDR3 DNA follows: TGCGCCAGCAGCCAATTGGCGTCCGGGAACACTGAAGCTTTCTTT.